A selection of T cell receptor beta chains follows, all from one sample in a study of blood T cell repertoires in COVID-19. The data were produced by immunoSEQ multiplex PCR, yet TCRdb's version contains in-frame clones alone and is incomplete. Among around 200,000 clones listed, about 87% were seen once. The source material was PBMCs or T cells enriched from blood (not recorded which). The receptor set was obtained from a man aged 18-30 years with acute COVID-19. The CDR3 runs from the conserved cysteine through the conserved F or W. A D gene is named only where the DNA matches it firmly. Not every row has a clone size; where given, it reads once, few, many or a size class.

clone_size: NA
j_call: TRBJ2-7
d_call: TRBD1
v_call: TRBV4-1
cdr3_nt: TGCGCCAGCAGCCTCTTACCGGGACAGGGAATGGACGAGCAGTACTTC
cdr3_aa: CASSLLPGQGMDEQYF

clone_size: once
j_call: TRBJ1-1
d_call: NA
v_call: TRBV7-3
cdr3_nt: TGTGCCAGCAGCTTAACCGCGGGGGCGGCGAACACTGAAGCTTTCTTT
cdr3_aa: CASSLTAGAANTEAFF

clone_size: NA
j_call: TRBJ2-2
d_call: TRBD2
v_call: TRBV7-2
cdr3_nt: TGTGCCAGCAGCTTACAGCCGCTAGCGGCTACTAACACCGGGGAGCTGTTTTTT
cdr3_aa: CASSLQPLAATNTGELFF

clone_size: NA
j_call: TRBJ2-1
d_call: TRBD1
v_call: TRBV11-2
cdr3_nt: TGTGCCAGCAGCCCCCGCCGGACAGGGTACGGGAATGAGCAGTTCTTC
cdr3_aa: CASSPRRTGYGNEQFF

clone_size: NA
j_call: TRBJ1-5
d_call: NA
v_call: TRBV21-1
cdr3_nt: TGTGCCAGCAGCCAATCGAATGGCGGGGAAAGCAATCAGCCCCAGCATTTT
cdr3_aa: CASSQSNGGESNQPQHF

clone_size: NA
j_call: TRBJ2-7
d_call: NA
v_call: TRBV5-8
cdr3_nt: TGTGCCAGCAGCTTTTCCCAGGGGGGAGAGCAGTACTTC
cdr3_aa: CASSFSQGGEQYF

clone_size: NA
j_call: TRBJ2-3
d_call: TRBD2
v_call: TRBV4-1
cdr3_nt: TGCGCCAGCAGCCAAGACGGGCTAGCGGACAAGCGACCCCCCAGTGATTTT
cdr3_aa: CASSQDGLADKRPPSDF

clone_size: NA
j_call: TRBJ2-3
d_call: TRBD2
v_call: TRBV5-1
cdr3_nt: TGCGCCAGCAGCTTGGAACGGGAGGGCCGCTCAGATACGCAGTATTTT
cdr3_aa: CASSLEREGRSDTQYF

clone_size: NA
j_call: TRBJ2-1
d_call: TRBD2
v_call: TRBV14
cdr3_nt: TGTGCCAGCAGCCAAGTTGGGCGGACTAGGGGTCGCTATGAGCAGTTCTTC
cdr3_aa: CASSQVGRTRGRYEQFF

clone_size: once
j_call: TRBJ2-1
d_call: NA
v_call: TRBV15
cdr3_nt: TGTGCCACCAGCAGAGATCGGCGGTTAAGCTCCTACAATGAGCAGTTCTTC
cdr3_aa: CATSRDRRLSSYNEQFF

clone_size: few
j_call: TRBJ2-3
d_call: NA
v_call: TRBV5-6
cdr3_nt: TGTGCCAGCAGCTTCGAGAGACTCCGCAAATGCACAGATACGCAGTATTTT
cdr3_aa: CASSFERLRKCTDTQYF

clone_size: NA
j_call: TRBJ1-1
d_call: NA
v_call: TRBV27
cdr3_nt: TGTGCCAGCAGTTTCGGAGGAATATCCATGAACACTGAAGCTTTCTTT
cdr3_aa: CASSFGGISMNTEAFF

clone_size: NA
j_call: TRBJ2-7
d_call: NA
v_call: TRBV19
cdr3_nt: TGTGCCAGTAGTACCGACAGAGCCTACGAGCAGTACTTC
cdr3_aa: CASSTDRAYEQYF

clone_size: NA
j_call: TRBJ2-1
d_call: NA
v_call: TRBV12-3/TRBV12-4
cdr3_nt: TGTGCCAGCAGTGTCTCCCCCCGGGAGCAGTTCTTC
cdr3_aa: CASSVSPREQFF

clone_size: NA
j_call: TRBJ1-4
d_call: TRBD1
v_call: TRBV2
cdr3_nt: TGTGCCAGCAGGGCAAGGACAGGGAGGAAAGAAAAACTGTTTTTT
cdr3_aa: CASRARTGRKEKLFF

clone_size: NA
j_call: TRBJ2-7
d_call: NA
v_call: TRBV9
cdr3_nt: TGTGCCAGCAGCGGGCCCCAGGGGGGTCTCGACGAGCAGTACTTC
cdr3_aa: CASSGPQGGLDEQYF

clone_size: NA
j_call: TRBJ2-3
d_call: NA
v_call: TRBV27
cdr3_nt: TGTGCCAGCAGTTTGGGGCAAGTCACAGATACGCAGTATTTT
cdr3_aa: CASSLGQVTDTQYF

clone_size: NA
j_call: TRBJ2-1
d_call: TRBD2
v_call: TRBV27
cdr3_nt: TGTGCCAGCAAGAGCGGGGCCATTTCCTACAATGAGCAGTTCTTC
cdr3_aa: CASKSGAISYNEQFF

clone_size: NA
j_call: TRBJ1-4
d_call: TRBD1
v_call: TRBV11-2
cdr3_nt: TGTGCCAGCAGCTTAGATTCGAGGGGGCGCAGTGAAAAACTGTTTTTT
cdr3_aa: CASSLDSRGRSEKLFF

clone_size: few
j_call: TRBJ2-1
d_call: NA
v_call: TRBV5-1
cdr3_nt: TGCGCCAGCAGCTTGGGCTTCGGGGATGAGCAGTTCTTC
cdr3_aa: CASSLGFGDEQFF

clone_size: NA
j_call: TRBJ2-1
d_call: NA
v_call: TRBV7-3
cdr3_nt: TGTGCCAGCAGCTTAACACAGGGTTCCGGCAATGAGCAGTTCTTC
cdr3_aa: CASSLTQGSGNEQFF

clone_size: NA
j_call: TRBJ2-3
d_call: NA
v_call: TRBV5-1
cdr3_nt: TGCGCCAGCAGCTTGGATCCCCTCACAGATACGCAGTATTTT
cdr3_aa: CASSLDPLTDTQYF

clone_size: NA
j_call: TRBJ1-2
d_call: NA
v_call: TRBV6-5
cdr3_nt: TGTGCCAGCAGGGGGCTGGGGAGGGATGGCTACACCTTC
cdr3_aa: CASRGLGRDGYTF

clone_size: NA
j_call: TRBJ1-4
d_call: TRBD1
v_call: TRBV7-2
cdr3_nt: TGTGCCAGCAGCTTATTGAAGGGGGCGACGGAAAAACTGTTTTTT
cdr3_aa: CASSLLKGATEKLFF

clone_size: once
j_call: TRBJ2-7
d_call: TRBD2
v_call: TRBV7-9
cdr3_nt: TGTGCCAGCAGCTTAGATTGGGGGGGAAGCTCCTACGAGCAGTACTTC
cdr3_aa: CASSLDWGGSSYEQYF

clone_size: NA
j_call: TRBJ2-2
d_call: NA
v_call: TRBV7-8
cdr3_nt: TGTGCCAGCAGCCGGACGGGGGTCACGAACACCGGGGAGCTGTTTTTT
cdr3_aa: CASSRTGVTNTGELFF

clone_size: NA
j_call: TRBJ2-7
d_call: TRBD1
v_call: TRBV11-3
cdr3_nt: TGTGCCAGCAGCATACCGGGACAGGTTCGCGAGCAGTACTTC
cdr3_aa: CASSIPGQVREQYF

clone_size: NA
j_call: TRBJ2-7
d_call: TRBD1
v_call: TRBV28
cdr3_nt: TGTGCCAGCAGGAGGACAGGGGGCTACGAGCAGTACTTC
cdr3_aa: CASRRTGGYEQYF

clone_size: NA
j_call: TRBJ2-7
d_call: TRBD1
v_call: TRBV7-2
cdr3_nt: TGTGCCAGCAGCTCACAGGGGGCCAGCACCTACGAGCAGTACTTC
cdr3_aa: CASSSQGASTYEQYF

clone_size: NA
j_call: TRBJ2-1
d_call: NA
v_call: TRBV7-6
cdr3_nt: TGTGCCAGCTCCGCGCGCAGGGACTCCCGTTATGATGAGCAGTTCTTC
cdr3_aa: CASSARRDSRYDEQFF

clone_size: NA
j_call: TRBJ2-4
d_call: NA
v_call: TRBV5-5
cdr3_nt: TGTGCCAGCAGCTTGTCACCGACTATAGCCAAAAACATTCAGTACTTC
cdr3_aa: CASSLSPTIAKNIQYF

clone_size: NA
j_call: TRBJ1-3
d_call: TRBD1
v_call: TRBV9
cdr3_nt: TGTGCCAGCAGCGTAGGGATAGACAGGGCTCGCCTGGATTCTGGAAACACCATATATTTT
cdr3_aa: CASSVGIDRARLDSGNTIYF

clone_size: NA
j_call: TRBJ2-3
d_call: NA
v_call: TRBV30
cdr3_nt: TGTGCCTGGAGTATCGGACAGCCTAGCACAGATACGCAGTATTTT
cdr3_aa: CAWSIGQPSTDTQYF

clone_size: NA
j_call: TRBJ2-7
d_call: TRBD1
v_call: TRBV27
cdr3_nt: TGTGCCAGCAGTATAGCCGGGACAGGGGACTACGAGCAGTACTTC
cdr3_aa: CASSIAGTGDYEQYF

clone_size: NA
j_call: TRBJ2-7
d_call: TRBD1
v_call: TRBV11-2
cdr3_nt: TGTGCCAGCAGCTTAGGACAGGGAATTGAGGGCGAGCAGTACTTC
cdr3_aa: CASSLGQGIEGEQYF

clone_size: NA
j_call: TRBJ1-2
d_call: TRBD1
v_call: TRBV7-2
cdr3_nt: TGTGCCAGCAGCCCACGACAGGGAAACTATGGCTACACCTTC
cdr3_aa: CASSPRQGNYGYTF

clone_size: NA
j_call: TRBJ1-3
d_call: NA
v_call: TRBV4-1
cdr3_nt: TGCGCCAGCAGCCCCCGGTCATCTGGAAACACCATATATTTT
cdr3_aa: CASSPRSSGNTIYF

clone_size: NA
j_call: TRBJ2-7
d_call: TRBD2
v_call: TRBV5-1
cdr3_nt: TGCGCCAGCAGGAAAGGACTAGCGGACTCCTACGAGCAGTACTTC
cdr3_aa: CASRKGLADSYEQYF

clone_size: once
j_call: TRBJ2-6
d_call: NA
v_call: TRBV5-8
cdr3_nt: TGTGCCAGCAGCTTGACCTACGGGGGAATCTCTGGGGCCAACGTCCTGACTTTC
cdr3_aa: CASSLTYGGISGANVLTF

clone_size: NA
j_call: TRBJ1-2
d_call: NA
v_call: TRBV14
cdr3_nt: TGTGCCAGCAGCCCCTTCGTAGGCAGAGGAGCCTATGGCTACACCTTC
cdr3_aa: CASSPFVGRGAYGYTF

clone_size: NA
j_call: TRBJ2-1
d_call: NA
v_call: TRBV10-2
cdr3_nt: TGCGCCAGCAGTGAAAGGAGGGGGGGAAACAATGAGCAGTTCTTC
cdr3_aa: CASSERRGGNNEQFF

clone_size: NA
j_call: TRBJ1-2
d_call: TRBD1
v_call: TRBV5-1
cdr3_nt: TGCGCCAGCAGCTCCCTAGGGGGCTCGCTCTATGGCTACACCTTC
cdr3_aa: CASSSLGGSLYGYTF

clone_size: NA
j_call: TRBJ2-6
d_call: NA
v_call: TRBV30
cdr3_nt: TGTGCCTGGAGTATACCCTCCGGCTCTGGGGCCAACGTCCTGACTTTC
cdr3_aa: CAWSIPSGSGANVLTF

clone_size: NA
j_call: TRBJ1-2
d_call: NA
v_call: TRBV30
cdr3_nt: TGTGCCTGGAGTGGCGGTCAGGGAGTAACCCGGGGGTATGGCTACACCTTC
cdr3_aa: CAWSGGQGVTRGYGYTF

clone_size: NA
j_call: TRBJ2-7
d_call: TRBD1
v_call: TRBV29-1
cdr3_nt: TGCAGCGCCCGGGACAGGGGACTCTACGAGCAGTACTTC
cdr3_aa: CSARDRGLYEQYF

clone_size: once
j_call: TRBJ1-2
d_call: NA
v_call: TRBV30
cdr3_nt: TGTGCCTGGACTACAACAGGAGTTAACTATGGCTACACCTTC
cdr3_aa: CAWTTTGVNYGYTF

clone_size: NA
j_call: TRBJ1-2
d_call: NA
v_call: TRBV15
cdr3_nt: TGTGCCACCAGCAGAGATGGCCCGGACATAGGGGGCTACACCTTC
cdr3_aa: CATSRDGPDIGGYTF

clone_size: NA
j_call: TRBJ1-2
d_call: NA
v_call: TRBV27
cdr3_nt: TGTGCCAGCAGCCTCCTGGGGGGGGGCGATTTTGGCTACACCTTC
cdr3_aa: CASSLLGGGDFGYTF

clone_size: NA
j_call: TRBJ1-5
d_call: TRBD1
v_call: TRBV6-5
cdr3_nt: TGTGCCAGCAGCGCTGGACAGGCGATGAATCAGCCCCAGCATTTT
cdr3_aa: CASSAGQAMNQPQHF

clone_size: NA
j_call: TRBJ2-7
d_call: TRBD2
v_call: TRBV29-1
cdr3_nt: TGCAGCGCTAGATTGACTAGCGGGGGTTACGAGCAGTACTTC
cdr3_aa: CSARLTSGGYEQYF

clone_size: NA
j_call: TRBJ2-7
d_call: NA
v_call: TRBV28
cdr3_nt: TGTGCCAGCAGTTCAGATCAACGCTACGAGCAGTACTTC
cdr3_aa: CASSSDQRYEQYF

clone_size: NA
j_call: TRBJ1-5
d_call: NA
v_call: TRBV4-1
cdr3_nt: TGCGCCAGCAGCCAAGAACCCTTAGCTCAGCCCCAGCATTTT
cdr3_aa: CASSQEPLAQPQHF